This T cell receptor (beta chain) was recovered during a study of T cell repertoires in cytomegalovirus infection. At the level of the study: The public TCR beta signatures pointed to both CMV infection and matching HLA type. General study findings and limits: HLA-C-restricted CMV-specific TCR beta clonotypes prevailed in the ex vivo response.

A single record per CDR3 protein comes from TCRdb applying MiXCR to the reads. The sample consists of over 100,000 distinct CDR3 sequences, 10% of them appearing once. CDR3 size: 16 residues. Germline CDR1 is SGHTA and CDR2 is FQGNSA. Trimming removed 7 bases from V and 0 bases from J, with 16 bases in between. The table lists this clonotype with many counts. Its antigen remains unknown. This sequence originates from a human donor in good health (CMV status not recorded). Some clones in this sample may be carry-over from other donors' samples. Material for sequencing was PBMCs, sequenced either directly or after in vitro stimulation (not recorded which). The rearrangement joins TRBV7-2 to TRBJ1-3; a possible D gene is TRBD1 (5 bases). This chain's CDR3 is CASTQGRSLSGNTIYF. The CDR3 DNA reads TGTGCCAGCACCCAGGGCAGGTCGCTCTCTGGAAACACCATATATTTT.